This T cell receptor beta chain appears in the sequencing data of a study of T cells expressing NK-cell markers. Study information: It was sorted CD3+CD56+NKG2C+, CD3+CD56+NKG2C- and CD3+CD56-NKG2C+ T cells that supplied the TCR beta repertoires. The study's findings and limits: The HCMV specificity of the expanded NKG2C+ T cell clones stayed unresolved. NKG2C+ dominant clonotypes from 6 or 7 donors made up roughly 1.0-7.5% of CD8+ T cells.

Remarks on this clonotype: Its target is unknown.

5'RACE template switching built TCR beta cDNA with unique molecular identifiers. TCRdb reprocessed the 5' RACE reads; each CDR3 protein has one entry and no DNA is given. This sample's table has 150,000 to 160,000 distinct CDR3 sequences. The CDR3 loop spans 15 amino acids. This sequence was found in a woman in her forties or fifties in good health. The V call is TRBV12-3 or TRBV12-4, the J call TRBJ1-1. Sequenced material: blood T cells: a sorted CD56 or NKG2C T cell subset, CD4+ or CD8+ T cells, or bulk PBMC T cells (not recorded which). This CDR3 is CASSFLGPTNTEAFF.